These 28 T cell receptor beta chains share one sample of origin, sequenced in a study of cytomegalovirus exposure and HLA in healthy donors. 13 Jbeta primers and 60 Vbeta primers were used for the PCR. TCRdb's copy holds only in-frame clones and misses some; the assay was immunoSEQ multiplex PCR. The data include over 30,000 clones; the top ten clones carry approximately 4.5%. Sequenced material: PBMCs. These receptors were obtained from a woman between 40 and 55 years old in good health and CMV-seropositive.

The chain employs TRBV19 and TRBJ1-4; TRBD1 aligns across 10 bases. CDR1 and CDR2 (germline): LNHDA, SQIVND (reference sequence). This CDR3 has 16 amino acids. J was trimmed by 3 bases and V by 5 bases; bases with no gene match: 6. DNA for the CDR3: TGTGCCAGTAGTGCCGACAGGGGGCGCCCTAATGAAAAACTGTTTTTT. This encodes CASSADRGRPNEKLFF.

This sequence joins TRBV15 and TRBJ2-4; perhaps TRBD1 as D (6 bases). V was trimmed by 5 bases and J by 5 bases, leaving 7 bases between them. The CDR3 extends over 12 amino acids. Germline CDR1 reads LNHNV; CDR2 reads YYDKDF (reference sequence). CDR3 nucleotide sequence: TGTGCCACCAGCGGGGGCCAAAACATTCAGTACTTC. Protein: CATSGGQNIQYF.

This chain links TRBV18 with TRBJ1-5, with no clear D. There are 14 residues in the CDR3. Germline V gives CDR1 KGHSH, CDR2 LQKENI. V lost 2 bases and J lost 7, with 12 bases in between. CDR3 in DNA: TGTGCCAGCTCACCAGAATGGGCGGGACAGCCCCAGCATTTT. Translating gives CASSPEWAGQPQHF. The variable domain in full, with the rest retrieved from reference TRBV18 and TRBJ1-5, is NAGVMQNPRHLVRRRGQEARLRCSPMKGHSHVYWYRQLPEEGLKFMVYLQKENIIDESGMPKERFSAEFPKEGPSILRIQQVVRGDSAAYFCASSPEWAGQPQHFGDGTRLSIL.

CDR3 coding DNA: TGTGCCAGCAGTTTATACGACACCCGCTCTGGGGCCAACGTCCTGACTTTC. This gives the protein CASSLYDTRSGANVLTF. The rearrangement links TRBV27 to TRBJ2-6, with unresolved D. This CDR3 spans 17 amino acids. Deletions cut 1 base from V and 0 bases from J, with 10 bases between. CDR1 is MNHEY, CDR2 SMNVEV, per germline (reference sequence).

V gene TRBV30 combines with J gene TRBJ1-2; TRBD1 matches 8 bases. V lost 4 bases, J lost 5 bases, and 6 bases stayed unmatched. CDR1 is GTSNPN and CDR2 is SVGIG in the germline V gene (reference sequence). The CDR3 is made up of 13 amino acids. CDR3 nucleotide sequence: TGTGCCTGGAACGTTGGACAGGGTTATGGCTACACCTTC. Translation gives CAWNVGQGYGYTF.

V usage is TRBV28 and J usage is TRBJ2-5; D gene uncertain. The V gene's germline CDR1 is MDHEN and CDR2 SYDVKM. V was cut by 3 bases and J by 5 bases, with 16 bases left in between. The CDR3 contains 15 residues. The CDR3 DNA reads as TGTGCCAGCAGTTTCGTGTCGGAGAAGCTGGAGACCCAGTACTTC. Amino acids: CASSFVSEKLETQYF. Full variable domain (outside the CDR3, taken from reference TRBV28 and TRBJ2-5): DVKVTQSSRYLVKRTGEKVFLECVQDMDHENMFWYRQDPGLGLRLIYFSYDVKMKEKGDIPEGYSVSREKKERFSLILESASTNQTSMYLCASSFVSEKLETQYFGPGTRLLVL.

The V and J genes are TRBV19 and TRBJ1-2, with D perhaps TRBD1 (6 bases). Deletions cut 1 base from V and 6 bases from J, with 9 bases between. Germline V gene data show CDR1 as LNHDA and CDR2 as SQIVND (reference sequence). The CDR3 extends over 13 amino acids. CDR3 sequence reads: CASSIGSGDGYTF. CDR3 DNA: TGTGCCAGTAGTATAGGGTCAGGGGATGGCTACACCTTC.

The chain recombines TRBV7-9 with TRBJ2-7, with D perhaps TRBD1 (6 bases). This CDR3 is built from 16 residues. The V and J ends lost 4 bases and 3 bases respectively, with 19 bases between them. Germline V gene lookup returns CDR1 SEHNR and CDR2 FQNEAQ (reference sequence). Here the CDR3 reads CASSSETGTYDYEQYF. CDR3 sequence (DNA): TGTGCCAGCAGCTCTGAAACAGGGACCTACGACTACGAGCAGTACTTC.

The genes are TRBV7-3 and TRBJ2-1, with 8 bases matching TRBD1. Germline V gene data show CDR1 as SGHTA and CDR2 as FQGTGA. V shed 3 bases and J 10 bases; nucleotides not matched to a gene: 5. This CDR3 has 13 amino acids. CDR3 loop: CASSFDRGGEQFF. The DNA for the CDR3 is TGTGCCAGCAGCTTCGACAGGGGTGGCGAGCAGTTCTTC.

In the case of this clone: One end of the junction does not line up with germline, which may come from a read error. The CDR3 is CASSLESTEDFF. CDR3 sequence (DNA): TGTGCCAGCAGTTTGGAGAGCACTGAAGATTTCTTT. This rearrangement joins TRBV28 to TRBJ1-1, with no clear D. The CDR3 spans 12 residues. Germline V gene lookup returns CDR1 MDHEN and CDR2 SYDVKM.

A remark on this clone: Other DNA sequences from this sample encode an identical CDR3 as well. The J gene is TRBJ1-1, the V gene TRBV19; 8 bases map to TRBD1. V lost 6 bases and J lost 1; bases outside the gene matches: 7. Germline V gene data show CDR1 as LNHDA and CDR2 as SQIVND (reference sequence). The CDR3 sequence is 15 residues long. Here the CDR3 DNA reads TGTGCCAGTAGCCGACCCGGACAGGGGAACACTGAAGCTTTCTTT. This translates into CASSRPGQGNTEAFF.

The rearrangement links TRBV7-2 to TRBJ2-7, with 8 positions matching TRBD2. Germline values: CDR1 SGHTA, CDR2 FQGNSA. The CDR3 runs to 15 residues. The V gene end was trimmed by 3 bases and the J gene end by 4 bases; junction bases not matched to a gene: 8. The CDR3, as DNA: TGTGCCAGCAGCTTGAGTAGCGGGATAAAATACGAGCAGTACTTC. It yields the protein CASSLSSGIKYEQYF.

The chain is built from TRBV28 and TRBJ1-1, with D unclear. The length of the CDR3 is 16 residues. V lost 2 bases to trimming and J lost 0 bases, with 13 bases between them. CDR1 MDHEN and CDR2 SYDVKM come from the germline V gene. This chain's CDR3 is CASSLGRPELNTEAFF. For the CDR3, the DNA is TGTGCCAGCAGTTTAGGGCGTCCGGAATTGAACACTGAAGCTTTCTTT.

The chain employs TRBV10-3 and TRBJ2-7; 11 bases match TRBD2. The CDR3 consists of 15 residues. The germline V gene encodes CDR1 ENHRY and CDR2 SYGVKD. Germline trimming cut 1 base from V and 5 bases from J; bases unmatched to any gene: 4. The CDR3 DNA is TGTGCCATCAGTGAGTTCACTAGCGGGAGCCACGAGCAGTACTTC. Translating gives CAISEFTSGSHEQYF.

This rearrangement joins TRBV6-6 to TRBJ2-5; TRBD2 matches at 7 bases. This CDR3 is 15 amino acids long. J lost 5 bases, V lost 0 bases, and 6 bases had no gene match. Germline-derived CDR1 and CDR2 are MNHNY and SVGAGI (reference sequence). CDR3 amino acids: CASSYSLVGGETQYF. The CDR3 bases are TGTGCCAGCAGTTACTCGTTAGTCGGGGGGGAGACCCAGTACTTC.

The chain joins TRBV5-1 to TRBJ1-4; a possible D gene is TRBD1 (5 bases). CDR1 is SGHRS, CDR2 YFSETQ, per germline. CDR3 length: 17 residues. V dropped 4 bases and J dropped 7 bases, with 23 bases sitting between them. The CDR3 coding sequence is TGCGCCAGCAGCGTGGCCACCTTAGGGGCTTCGGGTGAAAAACTGTTTTTT. Translating gives CASSVATLGASGEKLFF.

The V gene is TRBV19, the J gene TRBJ1-2; D is perhaps TRBD1 (5 bases). The CDR3 runs 14 residues. CDR1 and CDR2 from the germline V gene are LNHDA and SQIVND (reference sequence). Trimming stripped 4 bases from V and 3 bases from J, with 12 bases between. The DNA of the CDR3 is TGTGCCAGTAGTACCCAGGGTAGGGACTATGGCTACACCTTC. Translation: CASSTQGRDYGYTF.

V is TRBV4-2 and J is TRBJ2-7; maybe TRBD2 (7 bases). The germline V gene has CDR1 LGHNA and CDR2 YNFKEQ. The ends were cut back, 0 bases at V and 5 bases at J, with 14 bases in the middle. CDR3 size: 15 residues. CDR3 in DNA: TGTGCCAGCAGCCAAGATCATCGGGGGGCCGACGAGCAGTACTTC. It specifies CASSQDHRGADEQYF.

The V gene is TRBV18, the J gene TRBJ2-5; 8 bases fit TRBD1. Looked up from germline, CDR1 is KGHSH and CDR2 is LQKENI. Trimming cost V 5 bases and J 6 bases; bases outside gene matches: 8. The CDR3 runs 14 residues. For the CDR3, the DNA is TGTGCCAGCTCATCCTTCGCAGGGGGCCAGACCCAGTACTTC. It codes for CASSSFAGGQTQYF.

V is TRBV7-6 and J is TRBJ2-7, with 8 bases aligning to TRBD1. This CDR3 comprises 16 residues. CDR1 is SGHVS, CDR2 FNYEAQ, per germline. V trimming: 0 bases; J trimming: 3 bases; junction bases outside the gene matches: 7. In DNA form, the CDR3 reads TGTGCCAGCAGCTTAGCAATCGGACAGGGATTCTACGAGCAGTACTTC. It encodes CASSLAIGQGFYEQYF. Together with reference TRBV7-6 and TRBJ2-7, the CDR3 gives the full variable domain: GAGVSQSPRYKVTKRGQDVALRCDPISGHVSLYWYRQALGQGPEFLTYFNYEAQQDKSGLPNDRFSAERPEGSISTLTIQRTEQRDSAMYRCASSLAIGQGFYEQYFGPGTRLTVT.

The chain uses TRBV19 and TRBJ2-2; 12 bases are shared with TRBD2. The CDR3 covers 17 residues. Germline lookup yields CDR1 LNHDA and CDR2 SQIVND (reference sequence). With 2 bases clipped from V and 3 bases from J, the junction kept 4 bases outside the gene matches. The CDR3 nucleotides are TGTGCCAGTAGTATACCTAGCGGGAGGGCCGACACCGGGGAGCTGTTTTTT. Its translation: CASSIPSGRADTGELFF.

The chain is built from TRBV5-4 and TRBJ2-7; TRBD2 agrees at 7 bases. Trimming at V came to 3 bases and at J to 4 bases, leaving 1 base not matched to a gene. This CDR3 region has 12 residues. In germline, CDR1 is SGHNT, CDR2 YYREEE (reference sequence). CDR3 sequence reads: CASSSGGYEQYF. Here the CDR3 DNA reads TGTGCCAGCAGCTCCGGGGGGTACGAGCAGTACTTC.

The genes are TRBV7-2 and TRBJ2-3, with 8 nucleotides matching TRBD2. Germline V gene lookup returns CDR1 SGHTA and CDR2 FQGNSA. The CDR3 is made up of 15 amino acids. V shed 4 bases and J 9 bases; nucleotides not matched to a gene: 12. The CDR3 spells CASSSRAGVEDTQYF. The CDR3 coding sequence is TGTGCCAGCAGCTCCAGAGCGGGAGTTGAGGACACGCAGTATTTT. The whole variable domain, remainder taken from reference TRBV7-2 and TRBJ2-3, is GAGVSQSPSNKVTEKGKDVELRCDPISGHTALYWYRQSLGQGLEFLIYFQGNSAPDKSGLPSDRFSAERTGGSVSTLTIQRTQQEDSAVYLCASSSRAGVEDTQYFGPGTRLTVL.

This chain links TRBV5-1 with TRBJ1-3; the match to TRBD1 covers 7 bases. The J segment lost 1 base and the V segment lost 4 bases, leaving 8 bases of the junction unmatched. Per germline, CDR1 SGHRS and CDR2 YFSETQ. The CDR3 loop spans 16 amino acids. In nucleotides, the CDR3 is TGCGCCAGCAGCCCGTCGACAGGGTCATCTGGAAACACCATATATTTT. Translating it yields CASSPSTGSSGNTIYF.

The J gene is TRBJ1-1, the V gene TRBV18; D is possibly TRBD1 (5 bases). The CDR3 runs 13 residues. V gave up 6 bases and J gave up 0 bases, with 8 bases separating them. Germline CDR1 and CDR2: KGHSH and LQKENI. The CDR3 here is CASSVDMNTEAFF. The CDR3 bases are TGTGCCAGCTCCGTGGACATGAACACTGAAGCTTTCTTT.

The chain links TRBV2 to TRBJ1-2, with 9 bases fitting TRBD1. V trimming: 9 bases; J trimming: 7 bases; junction bases outside the gene matches: 9. CDR1 and CDR2 (germline): SNHLY, FYNNEI. This CDR3 has 13 amino acids. In DNA form, the CDR3 reads TGTGCCAGTTGGGACAGGGATGAGGGTGGCTACACCTTC. Encoded protein: CASWDRDEGGYTF.

The chain joins TRBV29-1 to TRBJ2-1; 8 bases align to TRBD1. The V gene end was trimmed by 5 bases and the J gene end by 10 bases; junction bases not matched to a gene: 10. The CDR3 totals 13 residues. In germline, CDR1 is SQVTM, CDR2 ANQGSEA. The CDR3 spells CSVFGQGLFEQFF. CDR3 nucleotides: TGCAGCGTTTTCGGACAGGGATTGTTCGAGCAGTTCTTC.

V usage is TRBV19 and J usage is TRBJ2-5; perhaps TRBD1 as D (6 bases). Germline lookup yields CDR1 LNHDA and CDR2 SQIVND (reference sequence). Trimming stripped 6 bases from V and 1 base from J, with 15 bases between. The length of the CDR3 is 15 residues. The CDR3: CASSRNRVFQETQYF. CDR3 sequence (DNA): TGTGCCAGTAGCCGGAACAGGGTGTTCCAAGAGACCCAGTACTTC. Looking up the rest from reference TRBV19 and TRBJ2-5 gives the full variable domain: DGGITQSPKYLFRKEGQNVTLSCEQNLNHDAMYWYRQDPGQGLRLIYYSQIVNDFQKGDIAEGYSVSREKKESFPLTVTSAQKNPTAFYLCASSRNRVFQETQYFGPGTRLLVL.